A selection of T cell receptor beta chains follows, all from one sample in a study of cytomegalovirus exposure and HLA in healthy donors. The repertoire was sequenced with immunoSEQ multiplex PCR; TCRdb's copy has only in-frame clones and lacks some. The sample holds 150,000 to 200,000 clones, about 70% seen once. Sequenced input: PBMCs. These receptor sequences come from a woman in her late teens or twenties in good health and CMV-seropositive. CDR3s include the opening cysteine and the closing phenylalanine or tryptophan. D genes are given only for firm matches. Size is omitted from some rows. Given values are once, few, many or a class for expanded clones.

d_gene: -
abundance: -
j_gene: TRBJ1-2
v_gene: TRBV30
CDR3aa: CAWSVPVTRRDGYTF
CDR3nt: TGTGCCTGGAGTGTACCGGTGACTCGGCGGGATGGCTACACCTTC

d_gene: TRBD1
abundance: -
j_gene: TRBJ2-1
v_gene: TRBV29-1
CDR3aa: CSVESAKHTGEGFF
CDR3nt: TGCAGCGTTGAATCGGCAAAACATACAGGGGAAGGGTTCTTC

d_gene: TRBD2
abundance: -
j_gene: TRBJ2-7
v_gene: TRBV14
CDR3aa: CASSPAGTSGSLSYEQYF
CDR3nt: TGTGCCAGCAGCCCAGCCGGGACTAGCGGGAGTCTCTCCTACGAGCAGTACTTC

d_gene: -
abundance: -
j_gene: TRBJ2-7
v_gene: TRBV5-1
CDR3aa: CASSSTGQLRNEQYF
CDR3nt: TGCGCCAGCAGCTCGACAGGTCAACTCCGGAACGAGCAGTACTTC

d_gene: -
abundance: -
j_gene: TRBJ2-5
v_gene: TRBV6-5
CDR3aa: CASRFRPRETQYF
CDR3nt: TGTGCCAGCAGGTTCAGGCCTCGGGAGACCCAGTACTTC

d_gene: -
abundance: -
j_gene: TRBJ1-1
v_gene: TRBV27
CDR3aa: CASSLGAGTEAFF
CDR3nt: TGTGCCAGCAGTTTAGGTGCGGGGACTGAAGCTTTCTTT

d_gene: -
abundance: -
j_gene: TRBJ1-2
v_gene: TRBV6-5
CDR3aa: CASSTPGRGGHGYTF
CDR3nt: TGTGCCAGCAGTACCCCGGGGAGGGGAGGTCATGGCTACACCTTC

d_gene: TRBD1
abundance: once
j_gene: TRBJ2-1
v_gene: TRBV27
CDR3aa: CASSATGTGGREQFF
CDR3nt: TGTGCCAGCAGCGCGACCGGGACAGGGGGACGGGAGCAGTTCTTC

d_gene: TRBD1
abundance: few
j_gene: TRBJ2-7
v_gene: TRBV29-1
CDR3aa: CSVEDRASYEQYF
CDR3nt: TGCAGCGTTGAGGACAGGGCGTCCTACGAGCAGTACTTC

d_gene: TRBD1
abundance: few
j_gene: TRBJ2-7
v_gene: TRBV6-5
CDR3aa: CASSPDRASYEQYF
CDR3nt: TGTGCCAGCAGCCCCGACAGGGCATCCTACGAGCAGTACTTC

d_gene: -
abundance: -
j_gene: TRBJ2-7
v_gene: TRBV7-9
CDR3aa: CASSSTSTGQSYEQYF
CDR3nt: TGTGCCAGCAGCTCCACATCCACCGGACAGTCCTACGAGCAGTACTTC

d_gene: -
abundance: -
j_gene: TRBJ2-7
v_gene: TRBV28
CDR3aa: CASSLLRPASYEQYF
CDR3nt: TGTGCCAGCAGTTTATTGCGGCCAGCCTCCTACGAGCAGTACTTC